This T cell receptor (beta chain) originates from a study of human T cells and chemical hapten exposure. TCRdb independently ran MiXCR on the RACE reads; one entry per CDR3 protein. Of around 200,000 distinct CDR3 sequences listed, under 35% are singletons. The time point was: pre-sensitization, week 0. Treatment indicated: therapeutic diphenylcyclopropenone sensitization with weekly scalp DPC. Trimming cost V 10 bases and J 10 bases; bases outside gene matches: 8. Germline V CDR1 and CDR2: MDHEN, SYDVKM. This CDR3 has 11 residues. The sequence was collected from a woman in her 30s with alopecia areata. Some clones in this sample may be carry-over from other donors' samples. The sample here was whole blood, taken in connection with sensitization to the hapten diphenylcyclopropenone (DPC). This chain uses TRBV28 with TRBJ1-1; 8 positions match TRBD1. Here the CDR3 reads CATIFGQGAFF. CDR3 in DNA: TGTGCCACCATCTTCGGACAGGGAGCTTTCTTT.